Following are 23 T cell receptor beta chains from one sample sequenced in a study of STAT5B mutations in CD4+ large granular lymphocyte leukemia. The data were produced by immunoSEQ multiplex PCR, yet TCRdb's version contains in-frame clones alone and is incomplete. The sample shows 25,000 to 30,000 clones, about 81% of them seen only once. Sequences were obtained from CD4+ T cells from blood buffy coats. Source of these receptors: a human donor in good health.

The genes are TRBV7-9 and TRBJ2-7; 7 nucleotides agree with TRBD2. The CDR3 is 14 residues long. Germline V CDR1 and CDR2: SEHNR, FQNEAQ (reference sequence). V trimming: 1 base; J trimming: 3 bases; junction bases outside the gene matches: 3. As DNA, the CDR3 is TGTGCCAGCAGCTTAGTGGGAGGGTTCTACGAGCAGTACTTC. Translating gives CASSLVGGFYEQYF.

This clone was counted only a few times. V gene TRBV14 combines with J gene TRBJ1-5; no firm D call. The CDR3 is made up of 13 amino acids. With 3 bases removed from V and 4 bases from J, the gap between germline ends came to 7 bases. Germline assignment: CDR1 SGHDN and CDR2 FVKESK. CDR3 amino acids: CASSQDLNQPQHF. For the CDR3, the DNA is TGTGCCAGCAGCCAGGACCTTAATCAGCCCCAGCATTTT.

There are a few counts of this clone. The rearrangement uses TRBV28 and TRBJ2-3, with TRBD2 as a possible D gene (5 bases). The CDR3 length is 15 residues. Trimming removed 6 bases at V and 1 base at J, with 14 bases between. The germline CDR1 and CDR2 sequences are MDHEN and SYDVKM. CDR3 sequence reads: CASSRALGGTDTQYF. CDR3 DNA sequence: TGTGCCAGCAGCCGGGCCCTCGGGGGCACAGATACGCAGTATTTT.

The rearrangement joins TRBV7-3 to TRBJ2-5, with 8 bases aligning to TRBD2. The V segment lost 3 bases and the J segment 2 bases; nucleotides outside the gene matches: 5. The CDR3 is 15 residues long. In germline, CDR1 is SGHTA, CDR2 FQGTGA. CDR3 bases: TGTGCCAGCAGCTTTACGGGAGGGGAGCAAGAGACCCAGTACTTC. Translated, it gives CASSFTGGEQETQYF.

The chain couples TRBV6-1 to TRBJ2-4; 15 bases line up with TRBD2. The CDR3 length is 17 residues. With 1 base clipped from V and 7 bases from J, the junction kept 5 bases outside the gene matches. Germline CDR1 and CDR2: MNHNS and SASEGT. In nucleotides, the CDR3 is TGTGCCAGCAGTGAAGGGACTAGCGGGAGGGCCCGGAACATTCAGTACTTC. This codes for CASSEGTSGRARNIQYF.

This CDR3 reads CSAMIGDTQYF. Here the CDR3 DNA reads TGCAGTGCTATGATCGGGGATACGCAGTATTTT. The gene calls are TRBV20-1 and TRBJ2-3; no reliable D call. With 4 bases removed from V and 6 bases from J, the gap between germline ends came to 8 bases. This CDR3 region has 11 residues. Germline values: CDR1 DFQATT, CDR2 SNEGSKA (reference sequence).

CDR3 in amino acids: CAISEFNEQFF. Here the CDR3 DNA reads TGTGCCATCAGTGAATTCAATGAGCAGTTCTTC. The chain is built from TRBV10-3 and TRBJ2-1; D unclear. V lost 3 bases and J 6 bases, leaving 3 bases between the germline ends. The CDR3 is made up of 11 amino acids. Germline V gene data show CDR1 as ENHRY and CDR2 as SYGVKD.

In DNA, the CDR3 is TGTGCCACCAGCAGGGCGCTAATCTCTGGGGCCAACGTCCTGACTTTC. Its protein product is CATSRALISGANVLTF. The rearrangement links TRBV15 to TRBJ2-6; D gene uncertain. Between the trimmed V and J ends, which lost 3 bases and 0 bases, there was a span of 9 bases. Germline CDR1 reads LNHNV; CDR2 reads YYDKDF (reference sequence). The CDR3 has 16 amino acids.

V gene TRBV7-8 combines with J gene TRBJ2-5; TRBD2 agrees at 10 bases. This CDR3 has 18 residues. After removal of 5 bases from V and 5 bases from J, the junction contained 17 bases not matched to a gene. The germline V gene has CDR1 SGHVS and CDR2 FQNEAQ. The CDR3 sequence: CASSPGDLAGASGETQYF. The CDR3 DNA follows: TGTGCCAGCAGCCCCGGTGACCTAGCGGGAGCCTCGGGGGAGACCCAGTACTTC.

V usage is TRBV7-9 and J usage is TRBJ1-4, with a possible D match to TRBD1 (5 bases). V shed 2 bases and J shed 4 bases, with 17 bases lying between them. Germline V gene sequence: CDR1 SEHNR, CDR2 FQNEAQ (reference sequence). CDR3 length: 17 amino acids. The chain's CDR3 is CASSLTGRQRINEKLFF. The CDR3 DNA follows: TGTGCCAGCAGCTTAACAGGTCGACAGAGAATTAATGAAAAACTGTTTTTT.

The chain recombines TRBV2 with TRBJ1-6; 11 bases map to TRBD1. Trimming at V came to 6 bases and at J to 5 bases, leaving 9 bases not matched to a gene. The CDR3 is 17 residues long. Germline CDR1 SNHLY, CDR2 FYNNEI. The CDR3 here is CASRHGTGGSNNSPLHF. In DNA, the CDR3 is TGTGCCAGCAGACACGGGACAGGGGGAAGTAATAATTCACCCCTCCACTTT.

The rearrangement uses TRBV7-9 and TRBJ1-1; 8 bases line up with TRBD1. Germline CDR1 and CDR2: SEHNR and FQNEAQ (reference sequence). The CDR3 is 15 amino acids. With 2 bases clipped from V and 4 bases from J, the junction kept 6 bases outside the gene matches. This CDR3 reads CASSLSRGRSTEAFF. The CDR3 nucleotides are TGTGCCAGCAGCTTAAGCAGGGGGCGATCCACTGAAGCTTTCTTT.

The V gene is TRBV30, the J gene TRBJ1-3; 10 bases are shared with TRBD1. Looked up from germline, CDR1 is GTSNPN and CDR2 is SVGIG (reference sequence). The CDR3 runs 17 residues. V gave up 2 bases and J gave up 9 bases; unmatched junction bases: 16. The CDR3 region has the DNA TGTGCCTGGAGTAGGGACAGGGGCCGCTTTATTCGGGGCACCATATATTTT. As protein: CAWSRDRGRFIRGTIYF. The full variable domain, its missing parts supplied by reference TRBV30 and TRBJ1-3, is SQTIHQWPATLVQPVGSPLSLECTVEGTSNPNLYWYRQAAGRGLQLLFYSVGIGQISSEVPQNLSASRPQDRQFILSSKKLLLSDSGFYLCAWSRDRGRFIRGTIYFGEGSWLTVV.

The chain joins TRBV6-6 to TRBJ2-7; D is perhaps TRBD1 (6 bases). Trimming cost V 5 bases and J 5 bases, with 13 bases left between them. Germline V lookup: CDR1 MNHNY, CDR2 SVGAGI (reference sequence). The CDR3 spans 13 residues. The CDR3 loop is CASSDRDTDEQYF. The DNA of the CDR3 is TGTGCCAGCAGTGACCGGGACACCGACGAGCAGTACTTC.

The chain recombines TRBV7-2 with TRBJ2-1; 9 nucleotides agree with TRBD1. The CDR3 length is 15 residues. CDR1 and CDR2 (germline): SGHTA, FQGNSA. The ends lost 5 bases at V and 5 bases at J; junction bases unmatched: 7. DNA of the CDR3: TGTGCCAGCAGCATGGACAGGGGATCGCACAATGAGCAGTTCTTC. This codes for CASSMDRGSHNEQFF. Full variable domain (missing parts from reference TRBV7-2 and TRBJ2-1): GAGVSQSPSNKVTEKGKDVELRCDPISGHTALYWYRQSLGQGLEFLIYFQGNSAPDKSGLPSDRFSAERTGGSVSTLTIQRTQQEDSAVYLCASSMDRGSHNEQFFGPGTRLTVL.

The genes are TRBV5-1 and TRBJ2-7; D may match TRBD1 or TRBD2 (5 bases each). The germline gives CDR1 SGHRS, CDR2 YFSETQ. The V end lost 4 bases, the J end lost 0 bases, and 14 bases lay between the germline ends. There are 15 residues in the CDR3. For the CDR3, the DNA is TGCGCCAGCAGCCTCCTAGGGACGGGCTCCTACGAGCAGTACTTC. Amino acids: CASSLLGTGSYEQYF.

This sequence joins TRBV15 and TRBJ2-1, with D possibly being TRBD2 (6 bases). Trimming took 1 base from V and 6 from J, leaving 13 bases between them. The CDR3 runs 15 residues. CDR1 and CDR2 from the germline V gene are LNHNV and YYDKDF (reference sequence). The DNA for the CDR3 is TGTGCCACCAGCAGAGCCGGGACGGGGGTCAATGAGCAGTTCTTC. Protein sequence: CATSRAGTGVNEQFF.

The V and J genes are TRBV30 and TRBJ1-5; no firm D call. V was pared by 1 base and J by 0 bases, with 4 bases between. The germline V gene has CDR1 GTSNPN and CDR2 SVGIG (reference sequence). The CDR3 is 13 amino acids. This CDR3 is CAWSGGSNQPQHF. Written as DNA, the CDR3 is TGTGCCTGGAGTGGTGGTAGCAATCAGCCCCAGCATTTT.

In its sample, this clone was seen once. This chain connects TRBV6-1 to TRBJ2-1, with D possibly matching TRBD2 (6 bases). Germline CDR1 reads MNHNS; CDR2 reads SASEGT. This CDR3 spans 17 amino acids. V was shortened by 3 bases and J by 1 base, with 16 bases between the two germline ends. DNA of the CDR3: TGTGCCAGCAGTGACAGTCTAGCGTCTAGTTCCTACAATGAGCAGTTCTTC. It codes for CASSDSLASSSYNEQFF.

The chain links TRBV7-9 to TRBJ2-1; TRBD2 aligns across 7 bases. V was clipped by 5 bases and J by 5 bases; unmatched bases: 18. CDR1 is SEHNR and CDR2 is FQNEAQ in the germline V gene (reference sequence). The CDR3 has 18 residues. The CDR3 nucleotides read TGTGCCAGCAGCCAAGTTCCCCGACTAGCCAAACCCAACAATGAGCAGTTCTTC. This translates into CASSQVPRLAKPNNEQFF.

The V call is TRBV19, the J call TRBJ1-1, with no clear D. The CDR3 spans 14 residues. Germline V gives CDR1 LNHDA, CDR2 SQIVND (reference sequence). The V end was cut by 2 bases, the J end by 1 base, with 8 bases between. CDR3 nucleotides: TGTGCCAGTAGTATAAAGGCGGCGAACACTGAAGCTTTCTTT. Its protein product is CASSIKAANTEAFF. Based on the CDR3 plus reference TRBV19 and TRBJ1-1, the full variable domain is DGGITQSPKYLFRKEGQNVTLSCEQNLNHDAMYWYRQDPGQGLRLIYYSQIVNDFQKGDIAEGYSVSREKKESFPLTVTSAQKNPTAFYLCASSIKAANTEAFFGQGTRLTVV.

By share, this clone counts as medium-sized. The chain has TRBV5-1 and TRBJ2-2; no reliable D call. V was pared by 3 bases and J by 6 bases, with 9 bases between. Germline CDR1 and CDR2: SGHRS and YFSETQ. This CDR3 has 13 residues. For the CDR3, the DNA is TGCGCCAGCAGCTCCGGAATTGCCGGGGAGCTGTTTTTT. Amino acid sequence: CASSSGIAGELFF.

The chain employs TRBV7-6 and TRBJ2-1; tentatively, D is TRBD2 (5 bases). CDR3 length equals 15 residues. The germline V gene has CDR1 SGHVS and CDR2 FNYEAQ. With 3 bases removed from V and 1 base from J, the gap between germline ends came to 10 bases. CDR3 nucleotide sequence: TGTGCCAGCAGCTTCTTAAGCGGATCCTACAATGAGCAGTTCTTC. Translated, it gives CASSFLSGSYNEQFF.